These T cell receptor beta chains were read from a single sample in a study of Ad26.COV2.S vaccination and SARS-CoV-2 variants. The method was immunoSEQ multiplex PCR; TCRdb's version includes in-frame clones alone and lacks a portion of them. The top ten hold roughly 2% of the sample, which has roughly 320,000 clones, around four fifths seen once. Sequenced here: peripheral blood, sampled in a trial of Ad26.COV2.S vaccine versus placebo. The receptors stem from a person aged 18 to 59 who received the Ad26.COV2.S COVID-19 vaccine or a placebo. The CDR3 runs from the conserved cysteine through the conserved F or W. A D gene is named only where the DNA matches it firmly. Size values are once, few and many counts, or a class for expanded clones, and some rows have none.

J gene	D gene	V gene	clone size	CDR3 DNA	CDR3 protein
TRBJ1-4	NA	TRBV3-1/TRBV3-2	NA	TGTGCCAGCAGCCTGGACAGATCTGCAACTAATGAAAAACTGTTTTTT	CASSLDRSATNEKLFF
TRBJ2-7	NA	TRBV25-1	NA	TGTGCCAGCAGTGAATGGGGGGCAGGGTCCCACGAGCAGTACTTC	CASSEWGAGSHEQYF
TRBJ1-2	TRBD1	TRBV24-1	NA	TGTGCCACCAGTGACCAGGACAGGGGGCATGGCTACACCTTC	CATSDQDRGHGYTF
TRBJ1-1	NA	TRBV28	NA	TGTGCCATCTCAGGGTTCTCCGAAGCTTTCTTT	CAISGFSEAFF
TRBJ2-1	TRBD1	TRBV9	NA	TGTGCCAGCAGCGTAGGTGGGACAGGGGGCGGACAGAGGAGTGAGCAGTTCTTC	CASSVGGTGGGQRSEQFF
TRBJ1-2	NA	TRBV28	NA	TGTGCCAGCAGTTTATCTGTAGAGGGCTACACCTTC	CASSLSVEGYTF
TRBJ1-2	NA	TRBV12-3/TRBV12-4	once	TGTGCCAGCTCCCAGGGAGTCAACTATGGCTACACCTTC	CASSQGVNYGYTF
TRBJ2-5	TRBD1	TRBV5-1	NA	TGCGCCAGCAGCTCTTGGGGACAGGGGTTTGGAGAGACCCAGTACTTC	CASSSWGQGFGETQYF
TRBJ2-7	NA	TRBV7-8	NA	TGTGCCACCGGAGGGGGACTTTCCTACGAGCAGTACTTC	CATGGGLSYEQYF
TRBJ2-1	TRBD2	TRBV18	NA	TGTGCCAGCTCACCGAGGACTAGCGGGGGGCATAAATACAATGAGCAGTTCTTC	CASSPRTSGGHKYNEQFF
TRBJ2-1	NA	TRBV12-3/TRBV12-4	NA	TGTGCCAGCAGTGGCCCTTACAATGAGCAGTTCTTC	CASSGPYNEQFF
TRBJ2-3	TRBD2	TRBV4-2	NA	TGTGCCAGCAGCCAAACCTTTAGCGGGGGCCCAACAGATACGCAGTATTTT	CASSQTFSGGPTDTQYF
TRBJ2-1	NA	TRBV28	NA	TGTGCCAGCAGTCTACCAGGGTACGGAGGCTATGAGCAGTTCTTC	CASSLPGYGGYEQFF
TRBJ1-1	NA	TRBV10-3	NA	TGTGCCATCAAGCCACTCAAGAACACTGAAGCTTTCTTT	CAIKPLKNTEAFF
TRBJ2-5	TRBD2	TRBV19	NA	TGTGCCAGTAGTCCCCGAGGGACTAGCGGGGGCCAACCCTCGTTGGAGACCCAGTACTTC	CASSPRGTSGGQPSLETQYF
TRBJ1-6	NA	TRBV9	once	TGTGCCAGCAGCGGGGGTGGGCACAGCTCCTATAATTCACCCCTCCACTTT	CASSGGGHSSYNSPLHF
TRBJ1-3	NA	TRBV12-3/TRBV12-4	NA	TGTGCCAGCAAACGGTACGGCGGCACCATATATTTT	CASKRYGGTIYF
TRBJ1-1	NA	TRBV19	NA	TGTGCCAGTAGTATGACCAGGGGCGCGGGAGCTTTCTTT	CASSMTRGAGAFF
TRBJ2-3	NA	TRBV28	NA	TGTGCCAGCAGTTTGGGCGGGGCTAGCACAGATACGCAGTATTTT	CASSLGGASTDTQYF
TRBJ1-3	TRBD1	TRBV5-4	NA	TGTGCCAGCAGCTTGGGCTCGGGACAGGGGAACACCATATATTTT	CASSLGSGQGNTIYF
TRBJ1-2	NA	TRBV30	NA	TGTGCCTGGAGCACCCTGCCTCTCTATGGCTACACCTTC	CAWSTLPLYGYTF
TRBJ2-7	NA	TRBV3-1/TRBV3-2	NA	TGTGCCAGCAGCCAAGACCCGGGACTTCCCTACGAGCAGTACTTC	CASSQDPGLPYEQYF
TRBJ1-3	TRBD1	TRBV19	NA	TGTGCCAGTAGTATAGAAGGGGGCACTGGAAACACCATATATTTT	CASSIEGGTGNTIYF
TRBJ2-6	NA	TRBV5-1	NA	TGCGCCAGCAGCTTGGAAGGGAGCTCTGGGGCCAACGTCCTGACTTTC	CASSLEGSSGANVLTF
TRBJ1-6	NA	TRBV4-2	NA	TGTGCCAGCAGCCAGGGGGCTTCGATAAGTTCACCCCTCCACTTT	CASSQGASISSPLHF
TRBJ2-7	NA	TRBV28	NA	TGTGCCAGCAGTAAATCGAACGTCGGGCGGGGGCAGTACTTC	CASSKSNVGRGQYF
TRBJ2-5	NA	TRBV9	NA	TGTGCCAGCAGCGTACAGGACCAAGAGACCCAGTACTTC	CASSVQDQETQYF